Listed below are T cell receptor beta chains from one sample, sequenced in a study of monozygotic twins with cystic fibrosis. Sequencing used immunoSEQ multiplex PCR; TCRdb keeps in-frame clones, though not all of them. This table has some 35,000 clones, 75% to 95% appearing once. The sample consisted of blood. These receptors all stem from a boy between 2 and 10 years old with cystic fibrosis. The CDR3 runs from the conserved cysteine through the conserved F or W. D genes are given only for firm matches. Clone size is not always given. Where it is, it says once, few, many or a class for expanded clones.

d_call cdr3_length j_call v_call clone_size cdr3_aa cdr3_nt
NA 14 TRBJ1-2 TRBV7-9 NA CASSLASGWYGYTF TGTGCCAGCAGCTTAGCGTCAGGGTGGTATGGCTACACCTTC
NA 16 TRBJ2-1 TRBV4-1 NA CASSQDRAASYNEQFF TGCGCCAGCAGCCAAGATCGGGCGGCCTCCTACAATGAGCAGTTCTTC
TRBD2 15 TRBJ2-2 TRBV7-8 few CASSFGLGNTGELFF TGTGCCAGCAGCTTCGGACTAGGGAACACCGGGGAGCTGTTTTTT
NA 17 TRBJ1-4 TRBV7-7 NA CASSPYRGDYTNEKLFF TGTGCCAGCAGCCCGTACCGGGGGGATTACACTAATGAAAAACTGTTTTTT
TRBD1 16 TRBJ1-3 TRBV11-1 NA CASSLADRGLGNTIYF TGTGCCAGCAGCCTAGCGGACAGGGGGCTTGGAAACACCATATATTTT
NA 12 TRBJ1-1 TRBV6-5 NA CASSPRGSEAFF TGTGCCAGCAGTCCGAGGGGAAGTGAAGCTTTCTTT
TRBD2 17 TRBJ2-3 TRBV4-1 NA CASSQGRELDSVDTQYF TGCGCCAGCAGCCAGGGGAGGGAACTAGACTCGGTAGATACGCAGTATTTT
NA 13 TRBJ2-1 TRBV6-5 NA CASSYGPLGEQFF TGTGCCAGCAGTTACGGGCCCCTCGGTGAGCAGTTCTTC
NA 15 TRBJ1-1 TRBV19 once CASSEGTLSNTEAFF TGTGCCAGTAGTGAAGGGACCCTATCGAACACTGAAGCTTTCTTT
NA 15 TRBJ1-1 TRBV27 NA CASTLRGHSNTEAFF TGTGCCAGCACTTTACGGGGGCACTCGAACACTGAAGCTTTCTTT
NA 15 TRBJ1-1 TRBV5-1 NA CASSLTDTGHTEAFF TGCGCCAGCAGCTTGACCGACACGGGACACACTGAAGCTTTCTTT
NA 11 TRBJ2-1 TRBV29-1 NA CSVLDGNEQFF TGCAGCGTTCTGGACGGTAATGAGCAGTTCTTC
NA 14 TRBJ1-1 TRBV5-6 NA CASSPRPGLGVAFF TGTGCCAGCAGCCCACGGCCGGGTCTTGGGGTAGCTTTCTTT
NA 11 TRBJ1-2 TRBV20-1 NA CSASLVFGYTF TGCAGTGCTAGTCTGGTGTTTGGCTACACCTTC
TRBD1 15 TRBJ2-5 TRBV19 NA CASSIGTAGGETQYF TGTGCCAGTAGTATCGGGACAGCCGGAGGAGAGACCCAGTACTTC
NA 14 TRBJ2-7 TRBV7-2 NA CASSLGADFYEQYF TGTGCCAGCAGCTTAGGGGCAGATTTCTACGAGCAGTACTTC
TRBD1 15 TRBJ1-1 TRBV6-5 NA CASSYAPTTGVEAFF TGTGCCAGCAGTTACGCCCCTACTACAGGGGTTGAAGCTTTCTTT
TRBD1 13 TRBJ1-2 TRBV6-1 NA CASSDGQGGGYTF TGTGCCAGCAGTGACGGACAGGGAGGCGGCTACACCTTC
NA 15 TRBJ1-4 TRBV7-2 NA CASSLVGQNNEKLFF TGTGCCAGCAGCTTAGTAGGTCAGAATAATGAAAAACTGTTTTTT
NA 15 TRBJ1-2 TRBV6-5 few CASSYSSAGSRGYTF TGTGCCAGCAGTTACTCGAGTGCGGGGTCTAGGGGCTACACCTTC
NA 17 TRBJ1-1 TRBV14 NA CASSPRAWGSGGTEAFF TGTGCCAGCAGCCCTCGCGCCTGGGGCAGCGGGGGCACTGAAGCTTTCTTT
TRBD2 15 TRBJ2-5 TRBV7-6 NA CASSLGLAGQETQYF TGTGCCAGCAGCTTGGGACTAGCGGGACAAGAGACCCAGTACTTC
NA 14 TRBJ2-7 TRBV23-1 NA CASGRTRGAREQYF TGCGCCAGCGGCAGAACCCGGGGGGCGCGGGAGCAGTACTTC
TRBD2 17 TRBJ2-1 TRBV6-1 once CASSESPLAGGYNEQFF TGTGCCAGCAGTGAATCTCCCCTAGCGGGGGGGTACAATGAGCAGTTCTTC
TRBD1 13 TRBJ2-2 TRBV29-1 NA CSTRDRGTGELFF TGCAGCACCAGGGACAGGGGAACCGGGGAGCTGTTTTTT
NA 10 TRBJ1-1 TRBV5-5 NA CASSLTEAFF TGTGCCAGCAGCCTTACTGAAGCTTTCTTT
NA 15 TRBJ1-5 TRBV6-5 NA CASSQSGSVNQPQHF TGTGCCAGCAGTCAATCGGGCTCGGTCAATCAGCCCCAGCATTTT
NA 14 TRBJ1-2 TRBV27 NA CASSFHLLDYGYTF TGTGCCAGCAGTTTCCACCTACTGGACTATGGCTACACCTTC
NA 14 TRBJ1-4 TRBV5-1 NA CASSLDGKDEKLFF TGCGCCAGCAGCTTGGACGGGAAGGATGAAAAACTGTTTTTT
NA 14 TRBJ2-3 TRBV6-5 NA CASSSTSGRDTQYF TGTGCCAGCAGTTCTACCAGCGGAAGAGATACGCAGTATTTT
TRBD1 14 TRBJ1-2 TRBV5-6 NA CASFGRGPNYGYTF TGTGCCAGCTTCGGCAGGGGGCCTAACTATGGCTACACCTTC
NA 15 TRBJ2-1 TRBV7-9 NA CASSLVLASYNEQFF TGTGCCAGCAGCTTAGTTCTAGCGTCTTACAATGAGCAGTTCTTC
NA 17 TRBJ1-3 TRBV5-1 NA CASSLWGRSDSGNTIYF TGCGCCAGCAGCTTGTGGGGAAGGAGCGACTCTGGAAACACCATATATTTT